Shown below are 24 T cell receptor beta chains from a single sample sequenced in a study of control samples from healthy donors and cancer patients. Profiled with immunoSEQ multiplex PCR; TCRdb holds only in-frame clones, not every one. The table shows about 110,000 clones, with around 87% occurring only once. The specimen sequenced was PBMCs. All receptors come from an older woman with lung cancer.

The J gene is TRBJ2-3, the V gene TRBV7-9; 7 bases match TRBD1. Unmatched junction bases numbered 9, after V lost 0 bases and J lost 6 bases. CDR1 and CDR2 (germline): SEHNR, FQNEAQ (reference sequence). The CDR3 spans 16 residues. CDR3 DNA: TGTGCCAGCAGCTTAGCATCGGGACAGCTTGTGGATACGCAGTATTTT. This encodes CASSLASGQLVDTQYF. Full variable domain (rest looked up from reference TRBV7-9 and TRBJ2-3): DTGVSQNPRHKITKRGQNVTFRCDPISEHNRLYWYRQTLGQGPEFLTYFQNEAQLEKSRLLSDRFSAERPKGSFSTLEIQRTEQGDSAMYLCASSLASGQLVDTQYFGPGTRLTVL.

In this sample, this clone turned up a few times. The V gene is TRBV14, the J gene TRBJ2-7; TRBD1 agrees at 7 bases. The germline V gene encodes CDR1 SGHDN and CDR2 FVKESK. With 2 bases clipped from V and 6 bases from J, the junction kept 7 bases outside the gene matches. The CDR3 consists of 14 residues. The CDR3 protein is CASSQTGVSPEQYF. DNA for the CDR3: TGTGCCAGCAGCCAAACAGGGGTATCTCCCGAGCAGTACTTC.

The CDR3 bases are TGCGCCAGCAGTTCCACAGGTGAGACAGATACGCAGTATTTT. This gives the protein CASSSTGETDTQYF. The genes are TRBV5-1 and TRBJ2-3; a possible D gene is TRBD1 (5 bases). Germline V gene sequence: CDR1 SGHRS, CDR2 YFSETQ. V was pared by 5 bases and J by 3 bases, with 13 bases between. The CDR3 is 14 amino acids.

This clone showed up just once. The chain joins TRBV7-9 to TRBJ2-7; 9 positions match TRBD1. The germline V gene has CDR1 SEHNR and CDR2 FQNEAQ (reference sequence). The CDR3 consists of 16 residues. V was pared by 2 bases and J by 10 bases, with 15 bases of the junction left unmatched. The CDR3 region has the DNA TGTGCCAGCAGCTTAAGGGCCGGGACAGGGACACCTCTCCAGTACTTC. It encodes CASSLRAGTGTPLQYF.

The CDR3 region has the DNA TGCGCCAGCAGCCCCTTGTCCGGGGTAGCCTACGAGCAGTACTTC. It specifies CASSPLSGVAYEQYF. This chain connects TRBV5-1 to TRBJ2-7; possibly TRBD2 for D (5 bases). The V and J ends lost 4 bases and 2 bases respectively, with 16 bases between them. CDR1 and CDR2 (germline): SGHRS, YFSETQ. There are 15 residues in the CDR3.

This clone turned up a few times. Other DNA sequences from this sample encode an identical CDR3 as well. V usage is TRBV27 and J usage is TRBJ2-6; maybe TRBD1 (5 bases). V gave up 5 bases and J gave up 0 bases, with 8 bases separating them. From germline, CDR1 is MNHEY and CDR2 SMNVEV (reference sequence). The CDR3 covers 15 residues. Written as DNA, the CDR3 is TGTGCCAGCAGTCCTAGGGGCTCTGGGGCCAACGTCCTGACTTTC. This gives the protein CASSPRGSGANVLTF.

This chain joins TRBV5-4 and TRBJ2-3; D gene uncertain. From germline, CDR1 is SGHNT and CDR2 YYREEE (reference sequence). The CDR3 sequence is 13 residues long. Trimming shortened V by 1 base and J by 7 bases, and 10 bases separated the two germline ends. CDR3 protein: CASSLSSPNTQYF. The DNA of the CDR3 is TGTGCCAGCAGCTTGAGCTCTCCCAATACGCAGTATTTT.

The chain joins TRBV5-1 to TRBJ1-2; perhaps TRBD1 as D (6 bases). This CDR3 region has 15 residues. Trimming cost V 3 bases and J 5 bases, with 17 bases left between them. The V gene's germline CDR1 is SGHRS and CDR2 YFSETQ. CDR3 sequence reads: CASSSLPGQEYGYTF. The DNA for the CDR3 is TGCGCCAGCAGCTCGCTTCCGGGACAAGAGTATGGCTACACCTTC.

This rearrangement joins TRBV11-3 to TRBJ2-2, with 10 bases identical to TRBD2. Germline V lookup: CDR1 SGHNT, CDR2 YENEEA. V lost 4 bases and J lost 2; bases outside the gene matches: 4. The CDR3 loop spans 16 amino acids. The CDR3 DNA reads TGTGCCAGCAGCTCGAGCGGGGGGGGAAACACCGGGGAGCTGTTTTTT. Translated, it gives CASSSSGGGNTGELFF.

The V gene is TRBV6-6, the J gene TRBJ1-2, with no clear D. The germline gives CDR1 MNHNY, CDR2 SVGAGI (reference sequence). This CDR3 is 13 amino acids long. V was cut by 6 bases and J by 0 bases, with 8 bases left in between. The CDR3 nucleotides read TGTGCCAGCAGAGAAAGCTCTAACTATGGCTACACCTTC. Protein: CASRESSNYGYTF.

The chain recombines TRBV19 with TRBJ1-2; a weak D match, TRBD1 (5 bases). Trimming removed 1 base from V and 8 bases from J, with 17 bases in between. The CDR3 runs 15 residues. CDR1 and CDR2 (germline): LNHDA, SQIVND (reference sequence). The CDR3: CASSIGWQGTEGYTF. The CDR3 DNA is TGTGCCAGTAGTATAGGCTGGCAGGGAACGGAAGGCTACACCTTC.

The chain employs TRBV30 and TRBJ2-2; D gene uncertain. The V gene's germline CDR1 is GTSNPN and CDR2 SVGIG (reference sequence). There are 11 residues in the CDR3. The V gene lost 3 bases and the J gene lost 5 bases, with 4 bases spanning the gap. In DNA form, the CDR3 reads TGTGCCTGGAGAAGGACCGGGGAGCTGTTTTTT. It specifies CAWRRTGELFF.

V usage is TRBV11-3 and J usage is TRBJ1-2; D not resolved. The length of the CDR3 is 16 residues. The germline V gene encodes CDR1 SGHNT and CDR2 YENEEA. Trimming removed 0 bases at V and 3 bases at J, with 14 bases between. The CDR3 region has the DNA TGTGCCAGCAGCTTAGATGGATTAAGAAGCTACTATGGCTACACCTTC. This sequence encodes CASSLDGLRSYYGYTF.

This chain links TRBV27 with TRBJ1-6, with D maybe TRBD1 (5 bases). The germline gives CDR1 MNHEY, CDR2 SMNVEV (reference sequence). Trimming removed 0 bases from V and 9 bases from J, with 18 bases in between. The CDR3 has 17 residues. CDR3 sequence: CASSLSSYGQGGSPLHF. CDR3 DNA: TGTGCCAGCAGTTTATCGAGCTACGGGCAGGGTGGTTCACCCCTCCACTTT.

This chain links TRBV5-6 with TRBJ2-2; the D gene is possibly TRBD1 (6 bases). The CDR3 has 16 amino acids. The germline CDR1 and CDR2 sequences are SGHDT and YYEEEE. V was trimmed by 4 bases and J by 3 bases, leaving 16 bases between them. The CDR3, as DNA: TGTGCCAGCAGCCCCCGACAGGTCCGCGACACCGGGGAGCTGTTTTTT. Its translation: CASSPRQVRDTGELFF. The whole variable domain, filled in from reference TRBV5-6 and TRBJ2-2, reads DAGVTQSPTHLIKTRGQQVTLRCSPKSGHDTVSWYQQALGQGPQFIFQYYEEEERQRGNFPDRFSGHQFPNYSSELNVNALLLGDSALYLCASSPRQVRDTGELFFGEGSRLTVL.

The CDR3 DNA is TGCGCCAGCAGCCAGGACAGGGAGGACACCGGGGAGCTGTTTTTT. This sequence encodes CASSQDREDTGELFF. The chain joins TRBV5-1 to TRBJ2-2, with TRBD1 matching 8 bases. V trimming: 4 bases; J trimming: 3 bases; junction bases outside the gene matches: 5. Germline CDR1 reads SGHRS; CDR2 reads YFSETQ. The length of the CDR3 is 15 residues.

In the case of this clone: Germline is not matched at one junction end, which may reflect a read error. This chain connects TRBV7-7 to TRBJ2-5, with TRBD2 matching over 16 bases. Per the germline V gene, CDR1 is SSHAT and CDR2 is FNYEAQ (reference sequence). The length of the CDR3 is 15 residues. The CDR3 sequence: CASSSGLAGGETQYF. CDR3 DNA sequence: TGTGCTAGCAGCTCGGGACTAGCGGGAGGGGAGACCCAGTACTTC.

This rearrangement joins TRBV12-3 or TRBV12-4 to TRBJ2-3; D is undetermined. The CDR3 sequence is 12 residues long. V lost 3 bases to trimming and J lost 3 bases, with 4 bases between them. The CDR3 is CASSLRTDTQYF. The CDR3 DNA reads TGTGCCAGCAGTTTGAGAACAGATACGCAGTATTTT.

This sequence joins TRBV19 and TRBJ2-1, with D uncertain. The CDR3 contains 14 residues. The germline gives CDR1 LNHDA, CDR2 SQIVND (reference sequence). Trimming took 6 bases from V and 3 from J, leaving 12 bases between them. CDR3 in amino acids: CASSPTRIYNEQFF. The CDR3 coding sequence is TGTGCCAGTAGCCCGACACGAATCTACAATGAGCAGTTCTTC. The entire variable domain, with the rest obtained from reference TRBV19 and TRBJ2-1, is as follows: DGGITQSPKYLFRKEGQNVTLSCEQNLNHDAMYWYRQDPGQGLRLIYYSQIVNDFQKGDIAEGYSVSREKKESFPLTVTSAQKNPTAFYLCASSPTRIYNEQFFGPGTRLTVL.

V usage is TRBV19 and J usage is TRBJ1-1, with no clear D. CDR1 is LNHDA and CDR2 is SQIVND in the germline V gene (reference sequence). The CDR3 contains 14 residues. Trimming pared 7 bases from V and 1 base from J, leaving 13 bases between. CDR3 nucleotides: TGTGCCAGTACCAAAACAGACCGGAACACTGAAGCTTTCTTT. Protein product: CASTKTDRNTEAFF.

This chain connects TRBV19 to TRBJ1-5; 10 nucleotides line up with TRBD1. The germline V gene has CDR1 LNHDA and CDR2 SQIVND (reference sequence). V shed 5 bases and J 3 bases; nucleotides not matched to a gene: 10. The CDR3 is 17 residues long. The CDR3 spells CASSSSGTGAFNQPQHF. CDR3 coding DNA: TGTGCCAGTAGTTCATCCGGGACAGGGGCCTTCAATCAGCCCCAGCATTTT.

This clone has a handful of counts. The V and J genes are TRBV25-1 and TRBJ1-1; 7 bases fit TRBD1. CDR3 length equals 13 residues. Germline trimming cut 6 bases from V and 3 bases from J; bases unmatched to any gene: 4. Germline V gives CDR1 MGHDK, CDR2 SYGVNS. The CDR3 spells CASSRGYDTEAFF. In nucleotides, the CDR3 is TGTGCCAGCAGCAGGGGGTACGACACTGAAGCTTTCTTT.

This clone was found once. The chain carries TRBV3-1 (or the pseudogene TRBV3-2) and TRBJ1-2; D is ambiguous. The CDR3 runs to 15 residues. Trimming took 1 base from V and 4 from J, leaving 13 bases between them. Germline CDR1 reads LGHDT; CDR2 reads YNNKEL (reference sequence). The CDR3 nucleotides read TGTGCCAGCAGCCAAGGCGGAGCCCAGACCTATGGCTACACCTTC. Protein product: CASSQGGAQTYGYTF.

The rearrangement links TRBV2 to TRBJ2-5, with 8 bases matching TRBD2. The CDR3 totals 14 residues. Germline V gene data show CDR1 as SNHLY and CDR2 as FYNNEI. V was pared by 5 bases and J by 5 bases, with 7 bases of the junction left unmatched. For the CDR3, the DNA is TGTGCCAGCAGTACCTCGGGACTAGGGGAGACCCAGTACTTC. Translated: CASSTSGLGETQYF.